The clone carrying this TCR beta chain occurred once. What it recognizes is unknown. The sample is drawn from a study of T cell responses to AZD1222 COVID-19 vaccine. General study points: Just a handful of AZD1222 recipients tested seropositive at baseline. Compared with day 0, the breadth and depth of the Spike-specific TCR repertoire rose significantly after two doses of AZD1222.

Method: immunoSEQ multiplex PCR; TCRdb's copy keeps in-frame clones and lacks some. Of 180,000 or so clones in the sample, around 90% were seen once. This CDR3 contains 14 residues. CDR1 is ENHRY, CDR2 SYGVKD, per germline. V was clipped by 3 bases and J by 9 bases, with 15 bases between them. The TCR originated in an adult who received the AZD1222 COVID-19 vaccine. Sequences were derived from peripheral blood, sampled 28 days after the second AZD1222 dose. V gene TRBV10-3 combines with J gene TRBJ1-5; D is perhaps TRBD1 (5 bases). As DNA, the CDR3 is TGTGCCATCAGTGAAAGGGACCTTCTAGGGCCCCAGCATTTT. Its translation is CAISERDLLGPQHF.